This T cell receptor beta chain was obtained from a study of shared clonotypes between healthy human individuals. CDR1 and CDR2 (germline): SQVTM, ANQGSEA. V was clipped by 6 bases and J by 0 bases, with 12 bases between them. The CDR3 loop spans 13 amino acids. CD45RO-negative, CCR7-positively selected cells formed the naive CD8 fraction, excluding terminally differentiated effector memory CD45RA+ cells. The method was immunoSEQ multiplex PCR; TCRdb's version includes in-frame clones alone and lacks a portion of them. The repertoire holds about 2.2 million clones, roughly 91% seen once, with about 1.5% in the top ten.

This clonotype was obtained from a man aged 18 to 30 in good health. Some clones in this sample may be carry-over from other donors' samples. This chain links TRBV29-1 with TRBJ2-7, with D unresolved. The specimen was naive CD8+ T cells from PBMCs. CDR3 DNA: TGCAGCGTCACACTTGAAGCCTCCTACGAGCAGTACTTC. This codes for CSVTLEASYEQYF.